Following are 15 T cell receptor beta chains from one sample sequenced in a study of T cells in localized non-small cell lung cancer. Profiling relied on immunoSEQ multiplex PCR, and the TCRdb table lists in-frame clones only, not all of them. The sample includes tens of thousands of clones, 88% of them seen just once. Specimen: peripheral blood, collected before any cancer treatment. These receptor sequences come from a woman aged 40-70 years with stage I squamous cell lung carcinoma.

The V and J genes are TRBV11-3 and TRBJ2-3, with a weak D call TRBD2 (6 bases). This CDR3 contains 15 residues. V was trimmed by 5 bases and J by 4 bases, leaving 16 bases between them. Germline CDR1 SGHNT, CDR2 YENEEA. CDR3 DNA sequence: TGTGCCAGCAGCGTGGCTGGGTCGGGGGCAGATACGCAGTATTTT. Protein product: CASSVAGSGADTQYF.

The CDR3 sequence: CASTQPLMDGYTF. The CDR3 DNA reads TGTGCCAGTACCCAACCCCTAATGGATGGCTACACCTTC. The chain carries TRBV19 and TRBJ1-2, with D hard to call. The V end was cut by 7 bases, the J end by 6 bases, with 15 bases between. The germline CDR1 and CDR2 sequences are LNHDA and SQIVND (reference sequence). The CDR3 is made up of 13 amino acids.

This clone was seen only a few times. This chain uses TRBV4-2 with TRBJ1-2; no reliable D call. This CDR3 is built from 17 residues. V gave up 0 bases and J gave up 1 base, with 15 bases separating them. Germline CDR1 LGHNA, CDR2 YNFKEQ. The CDR3 nucleotides read TGTGCCAGCAGCCAAGATGGTGGCAGTCAGCTTAACTATGGCTACACCTTC. It yields the protein CASSQDGGSQLNYGYTF.

This clone has just a few counts. The chain combines TRBV7-8 with TRBJ2-1, with 9 positions matching TRBD2. The germline gives CDR1 SGHVS, CDR2 FQNEAQ. With V trimmed by 3 bases and J by 9 bases, 12 bases remained unmatched. The CDR3 extends over 16 amino acids. The CDR3 protein is CASSFAGGGAGGEQFF. The DNA of the CDR3 is TGTGCCAGCAGCTTTGCCGGCGGGGGGGCCGGTGGTGAGCAGTTCTTC.

The chain joins TRBV6-5 to TRBJ2-7; no clear D gene. Trimming left V 5 bases short and J 5 bases short, with 10 bases between. The CDR3 spans 12 residues. The germline V gene has CDR1 MNHEY and CDR2 SVGAGI. The CDR3 protein is CASSDPLHEQYF. The CDR3 DNA sequence: TGTGCCAGCAGTGACCCACTCCACGAGCAGTACTTC.

The rearrangement uses TRBV6-5 and TRBJ1-2; 8 bases fit TRBD1. Trimming took 6 bases from V and 6 from J; bases not matched to a gene: 9. Per germline, CDR1 MNHEY and CDR2 SVGAGI. The CDR3 runs to 14 residues. The CDR3 protein is CASRPDRGRDGYTF. DNA for the CDR3: TGTGCCAGCAGACCCGACAGGGGAAGAGATGGCTACACCTTC.

CDR3: CASSQDFSGPDTQYF. The CDR3, as DNA: TGCGCCAGCAGCCAAGATTTTTCTGGCCCAGATACGCAGTATTTT. The J gene is TRBJ2-3, the V gene TRBV4-1; D gene uncertain. CDR3 size: 15 residues. V shed 0 bases and J shed 4 bases, with 11 bases lying between them. In germline, CDR1 is MGHRA, CDR2 YSYEKL.

The CDR3 reads CASSIGRRINQPQHF. As DNA, the CDR3 is TGTGCCAGTAGTATAGGACGACGGATCAATCAGCCCCAGCATTTT. The V call is TRBV19, the J call TRBJ1-5, with D unresolved. Trimming cost V 1 base and J 3 bases, with 10 bases left between them. Germline V gives CDR1 LNHDA, CDR2 SQIVND (reference sequence). There are 15 residues in the CDR3.

The V call is TRBV5-1, the J call TRBJ2-6, with D possibly being TRBD2 (5 bases). CDR3 length: 17 amino acids. V was shortened by 4 bases and J by 1 base, with 15 bases between the two germline ends. CDR1 and CDR2 (germline): SGHRS, YFSETQ. In DNA, the CDR3 is TGCGCCAGCAGCCCGTCGGGGTTTGGGTCTGGGGCCAACGTCCTGACTTTC. Translation gives CASSPSGFGSGANVLTF.

This clone has only one observation. This chain links TRBV19 with TRBJ1-2; TRBD1 agrees at 8 bases. J lost 3 bases, V lost 5 bases, and 5 bases had no gene match. Germline V lookup: CDR1 LNHDA, CDR2 SQIVND (reference sequence). The CDR3 consists of 14 residues. This CDR3 reads CASSVGTGDYGYTF. The CDR3 coding sequence is TGTGCCAGTAGTGTTGGGACAGGAGACTATGGCTACACCTTC.

This chain connects TRBV9 to TRBJ2-3; possible D gene TRBD1, 6 bases. The V gene's germline CDR1 is SGDLS and CDR2 YYNGEE. The CDR3 totals 16 residues. Trimming pared 2 bases from V and 2 bases from J, leaving 15 bases between. CDR3 sequence: CASSVRGGTDTDTQYF. CDR3 in DNA: TGTGCCAGCAGCGTCCGAGGGGGAACGGACACAGATACGCAGTATTTT.

The rearrangement joins TRBV29-1 to TRBJ1-2; a possible D gene is TRBD1 (5 bases). Germline V lookup: CDR1 SQVTM, CDR2 ANQGSEA. This CDR3 comprises 12 residues. Trimming left V 6 bases short and J 6 bases short, with 14 bases between. The CDR3 DNA is TGCAGCGTCGCAGGGTTAAGGGATGGCTACACCTTC. It codes for CSVAGLRDGYTF.

J is TRBJ1-5 and V is TRBV5-8; D remains unclear. Trimming cost V 4 bases and J 0 bases, with 11 bases left between them. The germline V gene encodes CDR1 SGHTS and CDR2 YDEGEE. The CDR3 has 15 residues. In DNA, the CDR3 is TGTGCCAGCAGCCTTGGAGGTTATAGCAATCAGCCCCAGCATTTT. Its protein product is CASSLGGYSNQPQHF. Together with reference TRBV5-8 and TRBJ1-5, the CDR3 gives the full variable domain: EAGVTQSPTHLIKTRGQQATLRCSPISGHTSVYWYQQALGLGLQFLLWYDEGEERNRGNFPPRFSGRQFPNYSSELNVNALELEDSALYLCASSLGGYSNQPQHFGDGTRLSIL.

The rearrangement links TRBV27 to TRBJ2-7; 7 nucleotides match TRBD1. This CDR3 spans 17 amino acids. V trimming: 5 bases; J trimming: 2 bases; junction bases outside the gene matches: 15. In germline, CDR1 is MNHEY, CDR2 SMNVEV (reference sequence). The CDR3 DNA sequence: TGTGCCAGCAGTACCTATAAGGGACAGCTTAGAACCTACGAGCAGTACTTC. Translation: CASSTYKGQLRTYEQYF.

V is TRBV2 and J is TRBJ1-2, with D unclear. The CDR3 loop spans 15 amino acids. The germline V gene has CDR1 SNHLY and CDR2 FYNNEI. V lost 2 bases and J 0 bases, leaving 10 bases between the germline ends. The CDR3 reads CASSEWAGANYGYTF. The CDR3, as DNA: TGTGCCAGCAGTGAATGGGCGGGAGCTAACTATGGCTACACCTTC.